The TCR beta chain described here comes from a study of shared clonotypes between healthy human individuals. Study-level results: Exclusively blood specimens were collected; tissue repertoires likely differ.

The V and J ends lost 0 bases and 3 bases respectively, with 9 bases between them. CDR1 and CDR2 (germline): SGHDT, YYEEEE. The CDR3 runs 15 residues. As to this clone: Its antigen is not known.

A split of CD4+ cells into CD45RA+ naive and CD45RA-negative memory subsets was performed. Clones were read by immunoSEQ multiplex PCR, and TCRdb kept only the in-frame ones, dropping some. The sample has about 990,000 clones, approximately 80% seen once. Sequenced sample: memory CD4+ T cells from PBMCs. Stated subset: CD45RA-negative fraction. This sequence was found in a man aged 18 to 30 in good health. Some clones in this sample may be carry-over from other donors' samples. This chain uses TRBV5-6 with TRBJ1-4, with D unresolved. CDR3 sequence reads: CASSLVQGSNEKLFF. The CDR3 DNA reads TGTGCCAGCAGCTTGGTCCAAGGATCTAATGAAAAACTGTTTTTT.